The next 11 T cell receptor beta chains were all read from a single sample in a study of cytotoxic CD8 clonotypes in ibrutinib-treated CLL. Libraries were prepared by immunoSEQ multiplex PCR; TCRdb keeps only in-frame clonotypes and omits some of them. The table has some 140,000 clones, 91% seen once. Sequenced here: PBMCs, sampled after 12 months of ibrutinib treatment. The receptors were gathered from a human donor with chronic lymphocytic leukemia.

V is TRBV5-6 and J is TRBJ2-7, with 7 positions matching TRBD1. The CDR3 is 14 residues long. CDR1 is SGHDT and CDR2 is YYEEEE in the germline V gene. Unmatched junction bases numbered 7, after V lost 4 bases and J lost 3 bases. The CDR3 loop reads CASSTGTVLYEQYF. CDR3 nucleotide sequence: TGTGCCAGCAGCACCGGGACAGTCCTCTACGAGCAGTACTTC.

Worth noting for this clone: The same CDR3 is also encoded by other DNA sequences in this sample. This chain's CDR3 is CSARDSYEQYF. The CDR3 region has the DNA TGCAGTGCTAGAGATTCATACGAGCAGTACTTC. This chain connects TRBV20-1 to TRBJ2-7; no reliable D call. This CDR3 is built from 11 residues. Looked up from germline, CDR1 is DFQATT and CDR2 is SNEGSKA (reference sequence). The ends were cut back, 0 bases at V and 4 bases at J, with 4 bases in the middle.

The rearrangement joins TRBV14 to TRBJ2-1; D might be TRBD1 (5 bases). Trimming took off 7 bases at V and 6 bases at J, with 16 bases between the two ends. The germline V gene encodes CDR1 SGHDN and CDR2 FVKESK. The CDR3 is 14 residues long. CDR3 region: CASTLQAGFNEQFF. The CDR3 region has the DNA TGTGCCAGCACCCTACAGGCCGGCTTCAATGAGCAGTTCTTC.

The rearrangement links TRBV7-2 to TRBJ2-1; D remains unclear. Germline CDR1 reads SGHTA; CDR2 reads FQGNSA. Trimming took 3 bases from V and 10 from J, leaving 4 bases between them. This CDR3 has 10 amino acids. This chain's CDR3 is CASSFGEQFF. The CDR3 DNA sequence: TGTGCCAGCAGCTTTGGAGAGCAGTTCTTC.

The J gene is TRBJ2-1, the V gene TRBV6-5; 13 positions match TRBD2. This CDR3 contains 15 residues. Germline V gene data show CDR1 as MNHEY and CDR2 as SVGAGI. J lost 7 bases, V lost 4 bases, and 4 bases had no gene match. CDR3 in DNA: TGTGCCAGCAGTTCGCGGGGACTAGCGGGAAATGAGCAGTTCTTC. The encoded protein is CASSSRGLAGNEQFF.

The chain couples TRBV7-9 to TRBJ2-7, with TRBD2 identical over 11 bases. In germline, CDR1 is SEHNR, CDR2 FQNEAQ (reference sequence). The CDR3 contains 15 residues. Trimming took 2 bases from V and 5 from J; bases not matched to a gene: 5. Written as DNA, the CDR3 is TGTGCCAGCAGCTTAATTAGCGGGAGGGCCGACGAGCAGTACTTC. This codes for CASSLISGRADEQYF. Looking up the rest from reference TRBV7-9 and TRBJ2-7 gives the full variable domain: DTGVSQNPRHKITKRGQNVTFRCDPISEHNRLYWYRQTLGQGPEFLTYFQNEAQLEKSRLLSDRFSAERPKGSFSTLEIQRTEQGDSAMYLCASSLISGRADEQYFGPGTRLTVT.

The rearrangement uses TRBV6-5 and TRBJ2-1; the D gene is possibly TRBD2 (7 bases). Germline values: CDR1 MNHEY, CDR2 SVGAGI. V was trimmed by 11 bases and J by 2 bases, leaving 10 bases between them. CDR3 size: 12 residues. The CDR3 loop reads CAGGAPYNEQFF. DNA of the CDR3: TGTGCCGGGGGGGCGCCCTACAATGAGCAGTTCTTC.

The genes are TRBV7-8 and TRBJ1-5, with D possibly matching TRBD1 (5 bases). The germline V gene has CDR1 SGHVS and CDR2 FQNEAQ. V was cut by 0 bases and J by 5 bases, with 14 bases left in between. The length of the CDR3 is 16 residues. Here the CDR3 reads CASSLAMGVQHQPQHF. The CDR3, as DNA: TGTGCCAGCAGCTTAGCGATGGGGGTACAACATCAGCCCCAGCATTTT.

This clone has just one count. V and J are TRBV5-1 and TRBJ2-5; D is possibly TRBD1 (5 bases). The CDR3 is 14 residues long. Germline V lookup: CDR1 SGHRS, CDR2 YFSETQ. V gave up 3 bases and J gave up 3 bases, with 12 bases separating them. This CDR3 is CASSSQGAKETQYF. CDR3 sequence (DNA): TGCGCCAGCAGCTCACAAGGGGCAAAAGAGACCCAGTACTTC.

The chain recombines TRBV2 with TRBJ2-7; possibly TRBD2 for D (7 bases). The V end was cut by 11 bases, the J end by 4 bases, with 18 bases between. The CDR3 spans 13 residues. The germline V gene has CDR1 SNHLY and CDR2 FYNNEI. The CDR3 sequence: CAVEGGAGYEQYF. CDR3 nucleotides: TGTGCCGTCGAGGGGGGGGCTGGTTACGAGCAGTACTTC.

For the CDR3, the DNA is TGTGCCAGTAGTACCCGGTCATCGGCCGTCGAGCAGTACTTC. It yields the protein CASSTRSSAVEQYF. The chain couples TRBV19 to TRBJ2-7; D gene ambiguous. CDR3 size: 14 residues. The V gene's germline CDR1 is LNHDA and CDR2 SQIVND (reference sequence). The V end was cut by 4 bases, the J end by 6 bases, with 16 bases between. The whole variable domain, filled in from reference TRBV19 and TRBJ2-7, reads DGGITQSPKYLFRKEGQNVTLSCEQNLNHDAMYWYRQDPGQGLRLIYYSQIVNDFQKGDIAEGYSVSREKKESFPLTVTSAQKNPTAFYLCASSTRSSAVEQYFGPGTRLTVT.